Each of the 21 T cell receptor beta chains below was sequenced from the same sample in a study of beta chain features in type 1 diabetes. Sequencing targeted expressed TCRB transcripts, as all isolated RNA had been reverse transcribed. Measured with immunoSEQ multiplex PCR; TCRdb has only the in-frame clones, and not every one. Counted here are 300,000 to 450,000 clones, 10% to 15% occurring once; the ten biggest clones make up more than 0.015%. The sequenced material came from naive CD4+ T cells from blood. Source of these receptors: a man younger than 30 in good health.

The V call is TRBV7-3, the J call TRBJ2-5, with 12 bases matching TRBD2. From germline, CDR1 is SGHTA and CDR2 FQGTGA. V lost 5 bases, J lost 5 bases, and 3 bases stayed unmatched. CDR3 length: 14 residues. The CDR3 sequence is CASSRTSGVETQYF. CDR3 coding DNA: TGTGCCAGCAGCCGGACTAGCGGGGTCGAGACCCAGTACTTC.

This clone was seen more than once but under ten times. The chain is built from TRBV7-2 and TRBJ2-5; no firm D call. The germline V and J ends were trimmed by 1 base and 5 bases, with 11 bases remaining between them. The CDR3 consists of 14 residues. The germline V gene has CDR1 SGHTA and CDR2 FQGNSA. The CDR3 protein is CASSLVRSAETQYF. As DNA, the CDR3 is TGTGCCAGCAGCTTAGTTCGCAGCGCGGAGACCCAGTACTTC.

The CDR3 DNA follows: TGTGCCAGCAGCTTGATGGGAGCGGGGGGGTTCGGCGGGGAGCTGTTTTTT. This sequence encodes CASSLMGAGGFGGELFF. The V gene is TRBV5-4, the J gene TRBJ2-2, with 10 bases matching TRBD2. Germline V gene lookup returns CDR1 SGHNT and CDR2 YYREEE (reference sequence). This CDR3 has 17 residues. V shed 1 base and J 7 bases; nucleotides not matched to a gene: 10.

This clone was seen more than once but under ten times. This chain links TRBV28 with TRBJ2-7; perhaps TRBD2 as D (6 bases). This CDR3 contains 15 residues. The V end lost 8 bases, the J end lost 1 base, and 18 bases lay between the germline ends. CDR1 and CDR2 from the germline V gene are MDHEN and SYDVKM. CDR3 in DNA: TGTGCCAGCTGGGCCGGGGGACTTAGGTCCTACGAGCAGTACTTC. It specifies CASWAGGLRSYEQYF.

This clone was observed a few times. The genes are TRBV9 and TRBJ2-1; 11 nucleotides match TRBD2. Germline V gene data show CDR1 as SGDLS and CDR2 as YYNGEE. The CDR3 is 16 amino acids. The J segment lost 7 bases and the V segment lost 4 bases, leaving 10 bases of the junction unmatched. The CDR3 DNA sequence: TGTGCCAGCAGCCCGCCCTGGGCTAGCGGGGGGAATGAGCAGTTCTTC. This gives the protein CASSPPWASGGNEQFF.

There are a few counts of this clone. The sample contains more than one DNA sequence encoding this CDR3. This chain joins TRBV18 and TRBJ2-5, with TRBD1 as a possible D gene (6 bases). The germline gives CDR1 KGHSH, CDR2 LQKENI. Trimming left V 1 base short and J 5 bases short, with 8 bases between. The CDR3 covers 13 residues. The CDR3 DNA follows: TGTGCCAGCTCACCACGGCAGGGGGAGACCCAGTACTTC. Translation: CASSPRQGETQYF.

This clone appeared a few times. The chain is built from TRBV30 and TRBJ1-4; D not certain. Germline V gene data show CDR1 as GTSNPN and CDR2 as SVGIG (reference sequence). The CDR3 sequence is 14 residues long. V dropped 0 bases and J dropped 0 bases, with 5 bases sitting between them. CDR3 in amino acids: CAWSVTATNEKLFF. CDR3 sequence (DNA): TGTGCCTGGAGTGTCACAGCAACTAATGAAAAACTGTTTTTT. The entire variable domain, with the rest obtained from reference TRBV30 and TRBJ1-4, is as follows: SQTIHQWPATLVQPVGSPLSLECTVEGTSNPNLYWYRQAAGRGLQLLFYSVGIGQISSEVPQNLSASRPQDRQFILSSKKLLLSDSGFYLCAWSVTATNEKLFFGSGTQLSVL.

As DNA, the CDR3 is TGCGCCAGCAGCTTGGGAGCATCTAGCACAGATACGCAGTATTTT. It yields the protein CASSLGASSTDTQYF. This chain uses TRBV5-1 with TRBJ2-3; D is unresolved. Germline-derived CDR1 and CDR2 are SGHRS and YFSETQ. V was pared by 0 bases and J by 0 bases, with 8 bases between. This CDR3 contains 15 residues.

The sample holds a few counts of this clone. The chain joins TRBV7-9 to TRBJ1-5; D not resolved. The CDR3 length is 12 residues. V was pared by 5 bases and J by 12 bases, with 14 bases between. Germline-derived CDR1 and CDR2 are SEHNR and FQNEAQ (reference sequence). The CDR3 spells CASSRGRGHQHF. CDR3 DNA sequence: TGTGCCAGCAGCCGAGGGAGAGGCCACCAGCATTTT.

This clone was observed a few times. The chain couples TRBV2 to TRBJ2-7; 7 nucleotides line up with TRBD1. V was pared by 10 bases and J by 5 bases, with 11 bases of the junction left unmatched. Germline CDR1 SNHLY, CDR2 FYNNEI. The length of the CDR3 is 13 residues. The CDR3 spells CAIAPGQDHEQYF. As DNA, the CDR3 is TGTGCCATCGCTCCCGGACAGGACCACGAGCAGTACTTC.

This chain connects TRBV5-1 to TRBJ2-1, with 7 bases fitting TRBD2. The CDR3 spans 16 residues. V dropped 0 bases and J dropped 2; count of bases not matched to a gene: 5. Germline CDR1 and CDR2: SGHRS and YFSETQ. In DNA, the CDR3 is TGCGCCAGCAGCTTGGGTGGCGGGGGACCCTACAATGAGCAGTTCTTC. It encodes CASSLGGGGPYNEQFF.

This clone has only a few counts. The chain has TRBV4-1 and TRBJ1-2; D is ambiguous. CDR1 is MGHRA and CDR2 is YSYEKL in the germline V gene. The CDR3 length is 16 residues. V lost 4 bases, J lost 8 bases, and 23 bases lay in between. Written as DNA, the CDR3 is TGCGCCAGCAGCCGCCTCGGACGGACTCACTCGTGGGGCTACACCTTC. Protein: CASSRLGRTHSWGYTF.

This clone has just a few counts. This chain connects TRBV7-2 to TRBJ2-1; 9 nucleotides match TRBD2. With 5 bases clipped from V and 4 bases from J, the junction kept 6 bases outside the gene matches. CDR3 length: 15 residues. The germline V gene encodes CDR1 SGHTA and CDR2 FQGNSA. CDR3 protein: CASSLAGGNYNEQFF. CDR3 in DNA: TGTGCCAGCAGCCTCGCGGGGGGGAATTACAATGAGCAGTTCTTC.

A single count supports this clone. This chain joins TRBV5-4 and TRBJ2-3; 13 positions agree with TRBD2. The trim removed 4 bases at V and 2 bases at J, leaving 7 bases unmatched. From germline, CDR1 is SGHNT and CDR2 YYREEE (reference sequence). The CDR3 runs 17 residues. The CDR3 nucleotides are TGTGCCAGCAGCACTGGACTAGCGGGGGTGACCACAGATACGCAGTATTTT. Translated, it gives CASSTGLAGVTTDTQYF.

The gene calls are TRBV4-3 and TRBJ2-7; D is uncertain. The V gene lost 0 bases and the J gene lost 2 bases, with 11 bases spanning the gap. CDR1 is LGHNA, CDR2 YSLEER, per germline. The CDR3 loop spans 15 amino acids. For the CDR3, the DNA is TGCGCCAGCAGCCAAGATCGCTTATACACCTACGAGCAGTACTTC. Translated: CASSQDRLYTYEQYF.

In this sample, this clone turned up a few times. This rearrangement joins TRBV11-1 to TRBJ2-1, with D possibly TRBD2 on 5 matching bases. Germline V lookup: CDR1 SGHAT, CDR2 FQDESV (reference sequence). The V end lost 5 bases, the J end lost 9 bases, and 11 bases lay between the germline ends. The CDR3 totals 12 residues. CDR3 bases: TGTGCCAGCAGCCCAATACTAGTTGAGCAGTTCTTC. Translation: CASSPILVEQFF.

V gene TRBV6-5 combines with J gene TRBJ2-7, with 11 bases lining up with TRBD2. The ends lost 6 bases at V and 0 bases at J; junction bases unmatched: 4. This CDR3 has 15 amino acids. The germline V gene encodes CDR1 MNHEY and CDR2 SVGAGI. DNA of the CDR3: TGTGCCAGCAGGTCTAGCGGGAGGAGCTCCTACGAGCAGTACTTC. It encodes CASRSSGRSSYEQYF.

This clone was detected only a few times. This rearrangement joins TRBV7-9 to TRBJ2-3, with TRBD2 matching over 8 bases. In germline, CDR1 is SEHNR, CDR2 FQNEAQ (reference sequence). V lost 1 base and J lost 3; bases outside the gene matches: 3. The CDR3 has 15 residues. The CDR3 DNA sequence: TGTGCCAGCAGCTTAGTGGGACTAGTTACAGATACGCAGTATTTT. It codes for CASSLVGLVTDTQYF.

The chain has TRBV28 and TRBJ2-2; tentative D call: TRBD1 (5 bases). Trimming removed 5 bases from V and 7 bases from J, with 11 bases in between. Per germline, CDR1 MDHEN and CDR2 SYDVKM. The CDR3 is made up of 13 amino acids. The CDR3 reads CASSQFRDGELFF. As DNA, the CDR3 is TGTGCCAGCAGTCAGTTCAGGGACGGGGAGCTGTTTTTT.

This chain joins TRBV9 and TRBJ1-2, with 9 bases matching TRBD1. The junction had 7 bases not matched to a gene; V was cut back by 8 bases and J by 5 bases. The CDR3 consists of 13 residues. Germline CDR1 reads SGDLS; CDR2 reads YYNGEE. CDR3 protein: CASAGTGSYGYTF. The CDR3 DNA follows: TGTGCCAGTGCCGGGACAGGGTCTTATGGCTACACCTTC.

The chain couples TRBV7-2 to TRBJ2-3; TRBD2 matches 13 bases. The V segment lost 5 bases and the J segment 5 bases; nucleotides outside the gene matches: 10. Germline lookup yields CDR1 SGHTA and CDR2 FQGNSA. The CDR3 sequence is 17 residues long. This CDR3 is CASSPTRLAGGVDTQYF. The CDR3 DNA reads TGTGCCAGCAGCCCTACCCGACTAGCGGGAGGTGTAGATACGCAGTATTTT.